What follows is one T cell receptor beta chain and its context. The sample is drawn from a study of blood T cell repertoires in COVID-19. Turning to the study itself: T cells, B-cell-depleted T cells, or PBMCs supplied cDNA or gDNA.

As handled by the study authors: Amplification with reference gene primers provided the estimates of nucleated cell counts. Only in-frame clones appear in the TCRdb table, and some are missing; sequencing was by immunoSEQ multiplex PCR. V and J calls and clone size are given by that table; D and trimming were obtained from the DNA. The sample records around 170,000 clones, less than 90% being singletons. Sequenced: peripheral blood. The clonotype was recovered from a woman in her 40s with acute or convalescent COVID-19.

The CDR3: CASRAHEGGTGVIYSPLHF. For the CDR3, the DNA is TGTGCCAGTAGAGCGCACGAGGGGGGAACAGGGGTTATCTATTCACCCCTCCACTTT. The chain uses TRBV19 and TRBJ1-6, with TRBD1 matching over 7 bases. Germline-derived CDR1 and CDR2 are LNHDA and SQIVND (reference sequence). V dropped 6 bases and J dropped 8; count of bases not matched to a gene: 22. The CDR3 covers 19 residues.